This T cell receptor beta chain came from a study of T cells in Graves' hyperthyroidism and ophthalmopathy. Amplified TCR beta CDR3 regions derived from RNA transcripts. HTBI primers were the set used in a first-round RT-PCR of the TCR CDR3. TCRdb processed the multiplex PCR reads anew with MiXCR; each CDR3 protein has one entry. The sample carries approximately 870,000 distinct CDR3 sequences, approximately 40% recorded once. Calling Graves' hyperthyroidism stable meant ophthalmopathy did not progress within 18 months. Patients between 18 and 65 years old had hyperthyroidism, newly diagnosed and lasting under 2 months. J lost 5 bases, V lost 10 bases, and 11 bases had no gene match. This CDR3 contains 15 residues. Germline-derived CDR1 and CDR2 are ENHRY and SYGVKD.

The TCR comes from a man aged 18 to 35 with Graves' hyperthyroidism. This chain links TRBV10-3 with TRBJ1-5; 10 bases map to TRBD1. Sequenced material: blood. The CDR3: CATGTGDSDYQPQHF. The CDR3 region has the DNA TGTGCCACCGGGACAGGGGACAGCGATTATCAGCCCCAGCATTTT.